These T cell receptor beta chains were read from a single sample in a study of blood T cells in healthy people across ages. MiXCR was run by TCRdb on the 5' RACE reads, yielding one entry per CDR3 protein. The table includes around 1,800,000 distinct CDR3 sequences, about 39% detected once. Specimen: blood. These receptors were collected from a human donor in good health. Both conserved end residues are part of each CDR3. The order of the fields is J gene, V gene, clone size, D gene, CDR3 protein, CDR3 DNA. The D gene is left open where the match is weak. Where a row states a size, it is once, few, many or the class of an expanded clone; other rows omit it.

J gene: TRBJ2-3; V gene: TRBV10-3; clone size: NA; D gene: NA; CDR3 protein: CAITVGDTQYF; CDR3 DNA: TGTGCCATCACCGTCGGGGATACGCAGTATTTT
J gene: TRBJ1-1; V gene: TRBV29-1; clone size: NA; D gene: NA; CDR3 protein: CSTLGTEAFF; CDR3 DNA: TGCAGCACCCTGGGCACTGAAGCTTTCTTT
J gene: TRBJ1-4; V gene: TRBV10-3; clone size: few; D gene: NA; CDR3 protein: CAIRAGGTTNEKLFF; CDR3 DNA: TGTGCCATCCGCGCCGGGGGCACAACTAATGAAAAACTGTTTTTT
J gene: TRBJ2-1; V gene: TRBV29-1; clone size: once; D gene: TRBD1; CDR3 protein: CSVADRGSSYNEQFF; CDR3 DNA: TGCAGCGTTGCAGACAGGGGAAGCTCCTACAATGAGCAGTTCTTC
J gene: TRBJ1-1; V gene: TRBV7-2; clone size: NA; D gene: NA; CDR3 protein: CASSLWESNTEAFF; CDR3 DNA: TGTGCCAGCAGCTTATGGGAGTCGAACACTGAAGCTTTCTTT
J gene: TRBJ2-5; V gene: TRBV5-6; clone size: NA; D gene: NA; CDR3 protein: CASSLGAEGLEQYF; CDR3 DNA: TGTGCCAGCAGCTTGGGAGCAGAGGGCTTGGAGCAGTACTTC
J gene: TRBJ2-3; V gene: TRBV10-3; clone size: few; D gene: NA; CDR3 protein: CAISEPLHSSDAQYF; CDR3 DNA: TGTGCCATCAGTGAACCCCTCCATAGTTCAGATGCGCAGTATTTT
J gene: TRBJ1-2; V gene: TRBV6-1; clone size: once; D gene: NA; CDR3 protein: CASSELDYGYTF; CDR3 DNA: TGTGCCAGCAGTGAACTAGACTATGGCTACACCTTC
J gene: TRBJ2-5; V gene: TRBV5-5; clone size: few; D gene: NA; CDR3 protein: CASSRSQSQETQYF; CDR3 DNA: TGTGCCAGCAGCCGTTCACAGTCTCAAGAGACCCAGTACTTC
J gene: TRBJ2-1; V gene: TRBV4-3; clone size: NA; D gene: TRBD2; CDR3 protein: CASSQDLVSGGEYNEQFF; CDR3 DNA: TGCGCCAGCAGCCAAGATCTTGTTAGCGGGGGAGAATACAATGAGCAGTTCTTC
J gene: TRBJ1-5; V gene: TRBV6-1; clone size: NA; D gene: NA; CDR3 protein: CASSRQKNQPQHF; CDR3 DNA: TGTGCCAGCAGCCGACAGAAAAATCAGCCCCAGCATTTT
J gene: TRBJ1-2; V gene: TRBV20-1; clone size: once; D gene: NA; CDR3 protein: CSARVHQGADGYTF; CDR3 DNA: TGCAGTGCTAGAGTACACCAGGGTGCCGATGGCTACACCTTC
J gene: TRBJ2-5; V gene: TRBV10-3; clone size: NA; D gene: NA; CDR3 protein: CAISEPGLGETQYF; CDR3 DNA: TGTGCCATCAGTGAGCCCGGGCTGGGGGAGACCCAGTACTTC
J gene: TRBJ1-1; V gene: TRBV5-1; clone size: NA; D gene: NA; CDR3 protein: CASSFGFLIRDTEAFF; CDR3 DNA: TGCGCCAGCAGCTTCGGTTTTTTAATCCGGGACACTGAAGCTTTCTTT
J gene: TRBJ1-4; V gene: TRBV4-1; clone size: NA; D gene: TRBD1; CDR3 protein: CASERTGAIATNEKLFF; CDR3 DNA: TGCGCCAGCGAGAGGACAGGGGCAATTGCAACTAATGAAAAACTGTTTTTT
J gene: TRBJ2-7; V gene: TRBV20-1; clone size: NA; D gene: TRBD2; CDR3 protein: CSAGFTSGGAYEQYF; CDR3 DNA: TGCAGTGCTGGCTTTACTAGCGGGGGGGCCTACGAGCAGTACTTC
J gene: TRBJ2-5; V gene: TRBV5-1; clone size: NA; D gene: TRBD2; CDR3 protein: CASTGLAYQETQYF; CDR3 DNA: TGCGCCAGCACAGGACTAGCGTACCAAGAGACCCAGTACTTC
J gene: TRBJ2-7; V gene: TRBV2; clone size: NA; D gene: NA; CDR3 protein: CASSGGGRPEQYF; CDR3 DNA: TGTGCCAGCAGTGGTGGGGGGCGTCCTGAGCAGTACTTC
J gene: TRBJ2-3; V gene: TRBV9; clone size: NA; D gene: TRBD2; CDR3 protein: CTSSALTSSDTQYF; CDR3 DNA: TGTACCAGCAGCGCCCTGACTAGCTCGGATACGCAGTATTTT
J gene: TRBJ2-4; V gene: TRBV20-1; clone size: NA; D gene: NA; CDR3 protein: CSARAAGGAPYNEQYF; CDR3 DNA: TGCAGTGCTAGGGCCGCGGGCGGGGCCCCCTACAATGAGCAGTACTTC
J gene: TRBJ2-6; V gene: TRBV29-1; clone size: NA; D gene: NA; CDR3 protein: CGAKVSGTNVRTF; CDR3 DNA: TGCGGGGCCAAAGTTTCTGGGACCAACGTCCGGACTTTC
J gene: TRBJ2-7; V gene: TRBV13; clone size: NA; D gene: NA; CDR3 protein: CASSQAGQSYEQYF; CDR3 DNA: TGTGCCAGCAGCCAAGCAGGACAGTCCTACGAGCAGTACTTC
J gene: TRBJ2-1; V gene: TRBV5-5; clone size: few; D gene: NA; CDR3 protein: CASTYVLANNEQFF; CDR3 DNA: TGTGCCAGCACCTATGTCTTAGCGAACAATGAGCAGTTCTTC
J gene: TRBJ1-1; V gene: TRBV6-4; clone size: many; D gene: NA; CDR3 protein: CASSETGVHNTEAFF; CDR3 DNA: TGTGCCAGCAGCGAAACAGGAGTACATAACACTGAAGCTTTCTTT
J gene: TRBJ1-2; V gene: TRBV20-1; clone size: NA; D gene: NA; CDR3 protein: CSARDQGRDYGYTF; CDR3 DNA: TGCAGTGCTAGAGATCAGGGTCGGGACTATGGCTACACCTTC
J gene: TRBJ1-1; V gene: TRBV20-1; clone size: NA; D gene: NA; CDR3 protein: CSARDGGSPTEAFF; CDR3 DNA: TGCAGTGCTAGAGATGGGGGATCACCCACTGAAGCTTTCTTT
J gene: TRBJ2-7; V gene: TRBV28; clone size: few; D gene: NA; CDR3 protein: CASSFATVYEQYF; CDR3 DNA: TGTGCCAGCAGTTTTGCGACAGTATACGAGCAGTACTTC
J gene: TRBJ2-5; V gene: TRBV7-2; clone size: NA; D gene: NA; CDR3 protein: CASSPQASREETQYF; CDR3 DNA: TGTGCCAGCAGCCCCCAGGCGTCCCGGGAAGAGACCCAGTACTTC
J gene: TRBJ2-3; V gene: TRBV7-2; clone size: many; D gene: TRBD2; CDR3 protein: CASSSSGGADTQYF; CDR3 DNA: TGTGCCAGCAGCTCCAGCGGGGGGGCTGATACGCAGTATTTT
J gene: TRBJ2-1; V gene: TRBV10-3; clone size: NA; D gene: NA; CDR3 protein: CAISEITGNEQFF; CDR3 DNA: TGTGCCATCAGTGAGATAACAGGGAATGAGCAGTTCTTC
J gene: TRBJ1-4; V gene: TRBV29-1; clone size: NA; D gene: NA; CDR3 protein: CSVLSPANEKLFF; CDR3 DNA: TGCAGCGTTTTGAGTCCGGCTAATGAAAAACTGTTTTTT
J gene: TRBJ2-7; V gene: TRBV9; clone size: few; D gene: TRBD1; CDR3 protein: CASSVVDRGFDEQYF; CDR3 DNA: TGTGCCAGCAGCGTAGTCGACAGGGGGTTCGACGAGCAGTACTTC
J gene: TRBJ2-5; V gene: TRBV20-1; clone size: NA; D gene: TRBD1; CDR3 protein: CSAPRTGQETQYF; CDR3 DNA: TGCAGTGCTCCTCGGACAGGCCAAGAGACCCAGTACTTC
J gene: TRBJ2-5; V gene: TRBV9; clone size: NA; D gene: NA; CDR3 protein: CASSVEGQEETQYF; CDR3 DNA: TGTGCCAGCAGCGTAGAGGGTCAGGAAGAGACCCAGTACTTC
J gene: TRBJ2-5; V gene: TRBV7-9; clone size: NA; D gene: NA; CDR3 protein: CASSPMGHKETQYF; CDR3 DNA: TGTGCCAGCAGCCCTATGGGACACAAAGAGACCCAGTACTTC
J gene: TRBJ1-5; V gene: TRBV12-3/TRBV12-4; clone size: few; D gene: NA; CDR3 protein: CASSETGVGNQPQHF; CDR3 DNA: TGTGCCAGCAGTGAGACGGGGGTGGGCAATCAGCCCCAGCATTTT
J gene: TRBJ2-7; V gene: TRBV12-3/TRBV12-4; clone size: many; D gene: NA; CDR3 protein: CASSFSLYEQYF; CDR3 DNA: TGTGCCAGCAGTTTTAGTTTGTACGAGCAGTACTTC